A selection of T cell receptor beta chains follows, all from one sample in a study of blood T cell repertoires in COVID-19. Using immunoSEQ multiplex PCR, the repertoire was profiled, and TCRdb retains in-frame clones only, with some absent. The sample consists of roughly 120,000 clones, 80% of them appearing once. Sequencing was carried out using peripheral blood. The origin of the receptors is a man aged 65 to 79 with acute or convalescent COVID-19. Both conserved end residues are part of each CDR3. D genes are given only for firm matches. Size is stated for part of the rows, as once, few or many counts, or as a class when the clone is expanded.

j_call v_call d_call clone_size cdr3_aa cdr3_nt
TRBJ1-1 TRBV6-5 NA NA CASSYYPNTEAFF TGTGCCAGCAGTTATTATCCGAACACTGAAGCTTTCTTT
TRBJ2-7 TRBV5-1 NA NA CASSLRGTEQYF TGCGCCAGCAGCTTGAGGGGGACAGAGCAGTACTTC
TRBJ1-2 TRBV5-5 NA NA CASSREDLPGVYGYTF TGTGCCAGCAGCAGAGAGGACTTACCTGGTGTCTATGGCTACACCTTC
TRBJ1-1 TRBV4-1 TRBD1 NA CASSHYRQGTEAFF TGCGCCAGCAGCCATTATCGACAGGGGACTGAAGCTTTCTTT
TRBJ2-7 TRBV29-1 TRBD2 NA CSAAGGSGGSWEQYF TGCAGCGCCGCGGGGGGTAGCGGGGGATCCTGGGAGCAGTACTTC
TRBJ2-3 TRBV29-1 TRBD2 few CSCSGTSSLGSTDTQYF TGCAGTTGTTCCGGGACTAGCAGCCTTGGCAGCACAGATACGCAGTATTTT
TRBJ1-5 TRBV6-5 TRBD1 NA CATTIDDRGIQPQHF TGTGCCACCACTATTGACGACAGGGGTATCCAGCCCCAGCATTTT
TRBJ2-7 TRBV7-9 TRBD2 NA CASSPPGGRIEQYF TGTGCCAGCAGCCCCCCGGGGGGGCGCATAGAGCAGTACTTC
TRBJ1-1 TRBV6-1 TRBD1 once CASSEGTENTEAFF TGTGCCAGCAGTGAGGGGACAGAGAACACTGAAGCTTTCTTT
TRBJ2-5 TRBV28 TRBD1 few CASRTGQEETQYF TGTGCCAGCAGGACCGGACAGGAAGAGACCCAGTACTTC
TRBJ2-5 TRBV19 TRBD2 NA CASSPRVAGGQETQYF TGTGCCAGTAGTCCCCGAGTAGCGGGGGGGCAAGAGACCCAGTACTTC
TRBJ1-4 TRBV6-5 TRBD1 NA CASVRGLLSNEKLFF TGTGCCAGCGTCAGGGGGCTGTTGTCTAATGAAAAACTGTTTTTT
TRBJ1-2 TRBV11-2 NA NA CASSREDYGYTF TGTGCCAGCAGCCGGGAAGACTATGGCTACACCTTC
TRBJ2-3 TRBV11-2 NA NA CASSFAELAKDTQYF TGTGCCAGCAGCTTCGCTGAACTAGCTAAAGATACGCAGTATTTT
TRBJ2-2 TRBV5-4 NA NA CASSPDSPGELFF TGTGCCAGCAGCCCGGACAGCCCCGGGGAGCTGTTTTTT
TRBJ2-2 TRBV6-5 TRBD1 NA CASRGTGRTGELFF TGTGCCAGCAGGGGGACAGGGAGAACCGGGGAGCTGTTTTTT
TRBJ2-1 TRBV28 NA NA CASSISSHNEQFF TGTGCCAGCAGTATTAGCAGCCACAATGAGCAGTTCTTC
TRBJ2-7 TRBV7-2 NA NA CASSLFGDQYEQYF TGTGCCAGCAGCTTGTTCGGGGATCAATACGAGCAGTACTTC
TRBJ1-4 TRBV6-5 NA NA CASRGGTTNEKLFF TGTGCCAGCAGAGGAGGGACAACTAATGAAAAACTGTTTTTT
TRBJ1-6 TRBV27 NA once CASSLNRESNSPLHF TGTGCCAGCAGTTTAAATAGGGAGTCTAATTCACCCCTCCACTTT
TRBJ1-2 TRBV7-9 TRBD1 NA CASSLGGTQGTANYGYTF TGTGCCAGCAGCTTAGGGGGGACCCAAGGGACAGCTAACTATGGCTACACCTTC
TRBJ2-2 TRBV5-1 NA NA CASSLEAGNTGELFF TGCGCCAGCAGCTTGGAAGCCGGGAACACCGGGGAGCTGTTTTTT
TRBJ2-5 TRBV5-4 TRBD2 NA CASSLGPLAGGPETQYF TGTGCCAGCAGCTTGGGCCCTCTAGCGGGGGGGCCAGAGACCCAGTACTTC
TRBJ1-1 TRBV3-1/TRBV3-2 NA NA CASSQRTENTEAFF TGTGCCAGCAGCCAGAGGACTGAGAACACTGAAGCTTTCTTT
TRBJ2-7 TRBV30 TRBD1 NA CAWVDRAGEQYF TGTGCCTGGGTTGACAGGGCAGGGGAGCAGTACTTC
TRBJ1-1 TRBV15 NA NA CATSRDPPDREAFF TGTGCCACCAGCAGAGATCCCCCAGACAGGGAAGCTTTCTTT
TRBJ2-7 TRBV20-1 NA NA CSASRAGASYEQYF TGCAGTGCTAGTCGGGCGGGGGCCTCCTACGAGCAGTACTTC
TRBJ1-5 TRBV7-2 NA NA CASSLRGQPQHF TGTGCCAGCAGCCTCAGGGGTCAGCCCCAGCATTTT
TRBJ1-3 TRBV28 NA NA CASRGTPSGNTIYF TGTGCCAGCAGGGGGACACCCTCTGGAAACACCATATATTTT
TRBJ1-6 TRBV19 TRBD1 NA CASSIHRQGGIGPLHF TGTGCCAGTAGTATCCACCGACAGGGGGGTATTGGACCCCTCCACTTT
TRBJ1-2 TRBV6-5 NA NA CASRHPQRDGYTF TGTGCCAGCAGACACCCACAACGGGATGGCTACACCTTC
TRBJ1-4 TRBV4-1 TRBD1 NA CASSHPGQVELFF TGCGCCAGCAGCCACCCGGGACAGGTGGAACTGTTTTTT
TRBJ2-7 TRBV5-6 TRBD1 NA CASRTGPYEQYF TGTGCCAGCAGGACAGGGCCCTACGAGCAGTACTTC
TRBJ1-2 TRBV18 TRBD1 NA CASSGGQNYGYTF TGTGCCAGCTCCGGGGGACAGAACTATGGCTACACCTTC
TRBJ1-2 TRBV7-2 TRBD1 NA CASSLEQGAGGYTF TGTGCCAGCAGCTTAGAACAGGGGGCAGGAGGCTACACCTTC
TRBJ1-1 TRBV3-1/TRBV3-2 TRBD1 NA CATSSGQGAAFF TGTGCCACCTCAAGTGGGCAGGGGGCAGCTTTCTTT
TRBJ1-3 TRBV6-6 TRBD1 NA CASRRNYRGDSGNTIYF TGTGCCAGCAGACGAAATTACAGGGGTGACTCTGGAAACACCATATATTTT
TRBJ1-5 TRBV15 NA few CATRGGTGTNQPQHF TGTGCCACCAGAGGTGGAACAGGGACCAATCAGCCCCAGCATTTT
TRBJ1-2 TRBV11-2 NA NA CASSPDTNYGYTF TGTGCCAGCAGCCCCGACACTAACTATGGCTACACCTTC
TRBJ1-1 TRBV29-1 NA NA CSGVYDTEAFF TGCAGCGGAGTATATGACACTGAAGCTTTCTTT
TRBJ2-1 TRBV7-3 TRBD2 NA CASSYAGTSGGHNEQFF TGTGCCAGCAGCTACGCCGGGACTAGCGGGGGTCACAATGAGCAGTTCTTC
TRBJ1-2 TRBV5-6 NA NA CASSFRSHNYGYTF TGTGCCAGCAGCTTCAGATCCCATAACTATGGCTACACCTTC
TRBJ2-5 TRBV3-1/TRBV3-2 TRBD2 NA CASSHPLAGRETQYF TGTGCCAGCAGTCACCCACTAGCGGGGCGAGAGACCCAGTACTTC
TRBJ1-3 TRBV5-1 NA NA CASSLEPQGYSGNTIYF TGCGCCAGCAGCCTAGAACCACAGGGATACTCTGGAAACACCATATATTTT
TRBJ1-2 TRBV29-1 TRBD1 NA CSVDVYRGTSGYTF TGCAGCGTTGATGTTTACAGGGGGACGTCTGGCTACACCTTC
TRBJ1-6 TRBV6-5 NA NA CASSYGTVKNSPLHF TGTGCCAGCAGTTACGGTACAGTAAAAAATTCACCCCTCCACTTT
TRBJ1-2 TRBV15 NA NA CATSRDSYGYTF TGTGCCACCAGCAGAGACAGCTATGGCTACACCTTC
TRBJ1-1 TRBV6-6 NA NA CASSPQAGAKTEAFF TGTGCCAGCAGTCCTCAGGCTGGGGCGAAGACTGAAGCTTTCTTT
TRBJ2-7 TRBV5-4 NA NA CASSHFVSAEQYF TGTGCCAGCAGCCACTTCGTCTCCGCCGAGCAGTACTTC
TRBJ2-2 TRBV12-5 TRBD2 NA CASGAGGAGTGELFF TGTGCTAGTGGTGCCGGGGGGGCCGGCACCGGGGAGCTGTTTTTT
TRBJ1-1 TRBV10-3 NA NA CAISWQGNTEAFF TGTGCCATCAGTTGGCAGGGCAACACTGAAGCTTTCTTT
TRBJ1-2 TRBV5-6 NA NA CASSLTGIYTF TGTGCCAGCAGCTTGACAGGGATCTACACCTTC